The rows below give T cell receptor beta chains drawn from one sample of a study of blood T cells in healthy people across ages. TCRdb used MiXCR to reprocess the 5' RACE reads, holding one entry per CDR3 protein. Of hundreds of thousands of distinct CDR3 sequences in the sample, roughly 21% were seen once. Source material: blood. The receptor source for this set is a man aged 65 to 79 in good health. Each CDR3 is given with its conserved first and last residue. D genes are given only for firm matches. Size values are once, few and many counts, or a class for expanded clones, and some rows have none.

v_gene	d_gene	j_gene	abundance	CDR3nt	CDR3aa
TRBV3-1	TRBD1	TRBJ2-7	-	TGTGCCAGCAGCCCCTTGGGACAGGGGCCCCACGAGCAGTACTTC	CASSPLGQGPHEQYF
TRBV12-3/TRBV12-4	TRBD2	TRBJ2-1	-	TGTGCCAGCAGTTTAAGGCTAGCGGGAGAGAATGAGCAGTTCTTC	CASSLRLAGENEQFF
TRBV6-5	TRBD2	TRBJ2-5	few	TGTGCCAGCAGTTCCTTGTCGCTAGCGGGAGAAGAGACCCAGTACTTC	CASSSLSLAGEETQYF
TRBV12-3/TRBV12-4	-	TRBJ1-1	-	TGTGCCAGCAGTCCGGACATGAGCACTGAAGCTTTCTTT	CASSPDMSTEAFF
TRBV2	TRBD2	TRBJ2-3	-	TGTGCCAGCTGGAACGGGAGGGCATACACAGATACGCAGTATTTT	CASWNGRAYTDTQYF
TRBV6-1	TRBD2	TRBJ2-5	few	TGTGCCAGCAGTGAAGCGACGCTAGCGGGAGAGACCCAGTACTTC	CASSEATLAGETQYF
TRBV14	-	TRBJ2-2	-	TGTGCCAGCAGCCAAGGTTTACAGCCTGCGCTGTTTTTT	CASSQGLQPALFF
TRBV4-3	-	TRBJ2-4	-	TGCGCCAGCAGCCAAGTTCGCGGCTCTGGGATTGGCAAAAACATTCAGTACTTC	CASSQVRGSGIGKNIQYF
TRBV12-3/TRBV12-4	-	TRBJ1-1	many	TGTGCCAGCAGGAAAGACGGTGACACTGAAGCTTTCTTT	CASRKDGDTEAFF
TRBV10-3	-	TRBJ1-1	many	TGTGCCATCACCCCAGGGTTGGGGAACACTGAAGCTTTCTTT	CAITPGLGNTEAFF
TRBV20-1	TRBD1	TRBJ1-4	-	TGCAGTGCCCACATGACAGGGGGGGAAAAACTGTTTTTT	CSAHMTGGEKLFF
TRBV29-1	-	TRBJ1-2	few	TGCAGCGTTGAGGCAGTGTCGAATTTTGGCTACACCTTC	CSVEAVSNFGYTF
TRBV28	TRBD2	TRBJ2-1	-	TGTGCCAGCAGTCCAGGACTAGCGGGAGGGCCTGTCTACAATGAGCAGTTCTTC	CASSPGLAGGPVYNEQFF
TRBV5-1	-	TRBJ1-4	few	TGCGCCAGCAGCTCCGGGGGTGGGTATGAAAAACTGTTTTTT	CASSSGGGYEKLFF
TRBV9	-	TRBJ2-7	few	TGTGCCAGCAGCGTAGGAACTGACGAGCAGTACTTC	CASSVGTDEQYF
TRBV20-1	-	TRBJ2-5	many	TGCAGTGCTACAGGACATAAAAGACAAGAGACCCAGTACTTC	CSATGHKRQETQYF